Below, one T cell receptor (beta chain) is given with its context. The sample comes from a study of OX40 agonist ivuxolimab in advanced cancers. About the research overall: Subjects had a mean age of about 60 years, with a range of 23 to 79; around 83% were male. Enrollees could have had prior anti-PD-1, anti-PD-L1 or anti-CTLA-4 therapy, which under 50% had received. Partial responses were recorded for three patients, including one with hepatocellular carcinoma and two with cutaneous melanoma.

The repertoire was sequenced with immunoSEQ multiplex PCR; TCRdb's copy has only in-frame clones and lacks some. The sample contains 55,000 to 90,000 clones, approximately 86% of which appear only once. The junction had 3 bases not matched to a gene; V was cut back by 5 bases and J by 3 bases. CDR3 length: 13 residues. Germline assignment: CDR1 GTSNPN and CDR2 SVGIG (reference sequence). The gene calls are TRBV30 and TRBJ1-2, with 10 bases that match TRBD1. The starting material was CD4+ or CD8+ T cells sorted from blood, obtained in a trial of the OX40 agonist ivuxolimab. This clonotype was obtained from an adult with an advanced solid tumor such as melanoma, head and neck, liver or kidney cancer. DNA for the CDR3: TGTGCCTGGGCTGGACAGGGGGACTATGGCTACACCTTC. Protein product: CAWAGQGDYGYTF. Full variable domain (missing parts from reference TRBV30 and TRBJ1-2): SQTIHQWPATLVQPVGSPLSLECTVEGTSNPNLYWYRQAAGRGLQLLFYSVGIGQISSEVPQNLSASRPQDRQFILSSKKLLLSDSGFYLCAWAGQGDYGYTFGSGTRLTVV.